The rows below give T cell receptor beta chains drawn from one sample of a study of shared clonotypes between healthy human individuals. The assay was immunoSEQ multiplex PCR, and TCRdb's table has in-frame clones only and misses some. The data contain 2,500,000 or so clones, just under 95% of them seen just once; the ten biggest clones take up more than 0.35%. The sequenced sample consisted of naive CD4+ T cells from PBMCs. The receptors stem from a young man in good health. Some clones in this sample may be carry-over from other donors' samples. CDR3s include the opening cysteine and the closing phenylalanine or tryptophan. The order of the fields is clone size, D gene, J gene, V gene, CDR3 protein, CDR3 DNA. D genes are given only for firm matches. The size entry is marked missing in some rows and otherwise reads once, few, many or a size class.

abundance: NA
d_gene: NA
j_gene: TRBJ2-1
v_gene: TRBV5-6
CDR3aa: CASNPRGAGYNEQFF
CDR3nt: TGTGCCAGCAATCCGCGTGGGGCAGGCTACAATGAGCAGTTCTTC

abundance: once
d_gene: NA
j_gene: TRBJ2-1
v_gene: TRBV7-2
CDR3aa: CASSLVAPNEQFF
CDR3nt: TGTGCCAGCAGCTTAGTAGCGCCCAATGAGCAGTTCTTC

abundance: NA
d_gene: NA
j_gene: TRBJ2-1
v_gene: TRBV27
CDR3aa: CASSLGLPSYNEQFF
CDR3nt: TGTGCCAGCAGTCTTGGACTCCCATCCTACAATGAGCAGTTCTTC

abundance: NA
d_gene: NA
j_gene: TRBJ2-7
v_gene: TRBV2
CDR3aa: CASNPSGGTRLSYEQYF
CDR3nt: TGTGCCAGCAATCCCAGTGGGGGCACCCGCCTCTCCTACGAGCAGTACTTC

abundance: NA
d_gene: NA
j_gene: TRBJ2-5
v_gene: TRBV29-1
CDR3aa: CSVVGVQETQYF
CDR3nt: TGCAGCGTTGTAGGGGTCCAAGAGACCCAGTACTTC

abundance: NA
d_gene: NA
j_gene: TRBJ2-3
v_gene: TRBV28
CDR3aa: CASSFSTGLTDTQYF
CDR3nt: TGTGCCAGCAGTTTCTCGACAGGCCTCACAGATACGCAGTATTTT

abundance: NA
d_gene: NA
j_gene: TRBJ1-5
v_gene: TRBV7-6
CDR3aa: CASSLSQAGNQPQHF
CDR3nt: TGTGCCAGCAGCTTGTCTCAGGCGGGCAATCAGCCCCAGCATTTT

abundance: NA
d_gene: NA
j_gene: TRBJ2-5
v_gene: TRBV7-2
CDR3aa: CASSSGASLEETQYF
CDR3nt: TGTGCCAGCAGCTCGGGGGCTAGTTTGGAAGAGACCCAGTACTTC

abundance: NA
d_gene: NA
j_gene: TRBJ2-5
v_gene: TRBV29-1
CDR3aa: CSVEGSGKETQYF
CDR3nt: TGCAGCGTTGAGGGGTCTGGGAAAGAGACCCAGTACTTC

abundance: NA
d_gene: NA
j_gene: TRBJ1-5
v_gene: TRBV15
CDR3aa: CATSRDRGLQPQHF
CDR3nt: TGTGCCACCAGCAGAGACAGGGGACTCCAGCCCCAGCATTTT

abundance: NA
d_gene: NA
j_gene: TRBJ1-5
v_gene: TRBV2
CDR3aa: CASSEGGRGPQHF
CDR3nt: TGTGCCAGCAGTGAGGGGGGGCGCGGGCCCCAGCATTTT

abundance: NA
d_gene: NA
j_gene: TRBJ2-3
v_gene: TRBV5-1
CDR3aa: CASSARTGPGDTQYF
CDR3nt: TGCGCCAGCAGCGCCAGGACCGGGCCCGGGGATACGCAGTATTTT

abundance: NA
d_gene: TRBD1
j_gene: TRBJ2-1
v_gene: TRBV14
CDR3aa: CASSLRTGLSSYNEQFF
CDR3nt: TGTGCCAGCAGCCTACGGACAGGGCTATCCTCCTACAATGAGCAGTTCTTC

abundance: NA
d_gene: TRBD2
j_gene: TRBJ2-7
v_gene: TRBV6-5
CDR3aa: CASSYSVAGSYEQYF
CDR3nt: TGTGCCAGCAGTTACTCGGTAGCGGGGTCATACGAGCAGTACTTC

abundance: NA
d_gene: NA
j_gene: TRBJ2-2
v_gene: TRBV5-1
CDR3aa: CASSSKPTGNTGELFF
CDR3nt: TGCGCCAGCAGCTCGAAACCAACAGGGAACACCGGGGAGCTGTTTTTT

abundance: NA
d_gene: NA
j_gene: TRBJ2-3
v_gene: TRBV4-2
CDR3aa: CASSQERLTDTQYF
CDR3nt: TGTGCCAGCAGCCAAGAAAGACTTACAGATACGCAGTATTTT

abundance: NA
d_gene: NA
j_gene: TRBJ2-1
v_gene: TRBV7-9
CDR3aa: CASSFKGGLHNEQFF
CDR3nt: TGTGCCAGCAGCTTTAAGGGGGGACTGCACAATGAGCAGTTCTTC

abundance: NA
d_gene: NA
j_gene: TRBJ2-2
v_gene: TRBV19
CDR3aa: CASSPRVRANTGELFF
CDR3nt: TGTGCCAGTAGTCCCCGAGTCAGGGCGAACACCGGGGAGCTGTTTTTT

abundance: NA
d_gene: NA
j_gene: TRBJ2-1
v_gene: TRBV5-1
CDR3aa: CASSLGIGSLDEQFF
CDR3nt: TGCGCCAGCAGCTTGGGGATCGGGAGTTTGGATGAGCAGTTCTTC

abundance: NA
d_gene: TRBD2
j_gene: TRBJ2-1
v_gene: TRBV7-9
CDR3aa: CASSGRSLAANEQFF
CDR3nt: TGTGCCAGCAGTGGAAGATCACTAGCGGCCAATGAGCAGTTCTTC

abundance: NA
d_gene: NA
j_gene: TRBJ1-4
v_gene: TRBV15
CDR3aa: CATSSVRGNEKLFF
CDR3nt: TGTGCCACCAGCAGCGTCAGGGGTAATGAAAAACTGTTTTTT

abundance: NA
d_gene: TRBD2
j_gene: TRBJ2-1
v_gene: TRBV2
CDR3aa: CASRLEIAGSGNEQFF
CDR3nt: TGTGCCAGCAGACTCGAGATAGCGGGCTCCGGGAATGAGCAGTTCTTC

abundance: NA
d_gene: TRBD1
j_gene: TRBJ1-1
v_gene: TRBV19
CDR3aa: CASSIDYRGTEAFF
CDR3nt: TGTGCCAGTAGTATAGATTACAGGGGTACTGAAGCTTTCTTT

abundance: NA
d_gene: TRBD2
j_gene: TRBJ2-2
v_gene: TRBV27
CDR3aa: CASSRRLAGVGHTGELFF
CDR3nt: TGTGCCAGCAGTCGGAGACTAGCGGGAGTAGGTCACACCGGGGAGCTGTTTTTT

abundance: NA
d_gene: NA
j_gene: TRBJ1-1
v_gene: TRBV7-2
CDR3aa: CASSTSWGGTEAFF
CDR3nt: TGTGCCAGCAGCACCTCGTGGGGGGGCACTGAAGCTTTCTTT

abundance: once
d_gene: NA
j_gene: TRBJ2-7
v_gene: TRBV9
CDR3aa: CASSAGTMTYEQYF
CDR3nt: TGTGCCAGCAGCGCTGGGACAATGACCTACGAGCAGTACTTC

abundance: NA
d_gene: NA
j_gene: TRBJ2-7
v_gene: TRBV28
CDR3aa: CASSLFPPPGEQYF
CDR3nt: TGTGCCAGCAGTTTATTCCCGCCGCCTGGCGAGCAGTACTTC

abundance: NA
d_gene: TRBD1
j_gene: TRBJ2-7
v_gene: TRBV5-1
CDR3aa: CASSPGTANYEQYF
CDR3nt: TGCGCCAGCAGCCCCGGGACAGCGAACTACGAGCAGTACTTC

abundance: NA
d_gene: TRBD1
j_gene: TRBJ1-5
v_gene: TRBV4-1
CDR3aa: CASSHRRAGGTSNQPQHF
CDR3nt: TGCGCCAGCAGCCACCGACGGGCAGGGGGCACTAGCAATCAGCCCCAGCATTTT

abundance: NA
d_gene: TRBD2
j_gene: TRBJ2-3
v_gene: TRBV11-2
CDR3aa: CASSTLAGESTDTQYF
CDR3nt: TGTGCCAGCAGCACCCTAGCGGGAGAGAGCACAGATACGCAGTATTTT

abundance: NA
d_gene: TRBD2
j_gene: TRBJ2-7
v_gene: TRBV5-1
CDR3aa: CASRKEVAAGGYEQYF
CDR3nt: TGCGCCAGCAGAAAAGAAGTGGCAGCGGGGGGGTACGAGCAGTACTTC

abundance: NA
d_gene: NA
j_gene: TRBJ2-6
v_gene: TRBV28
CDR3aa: CASSLQQGRSGANVLTF
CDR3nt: TGTGCCAGCAGTTTACAACAGGGCCGCTCTGGGGCCAACGTCCTGACTTTC

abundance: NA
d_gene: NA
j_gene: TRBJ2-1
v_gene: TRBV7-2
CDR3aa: CASSLSPRLAWNEQFF
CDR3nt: TGTGCCAGCAGCTTATCCCCCCGGCTAGCGTGGAATGAGCAGTTCTTC

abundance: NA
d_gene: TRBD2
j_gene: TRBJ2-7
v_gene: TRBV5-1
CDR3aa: CASSVAGTSVTYEQYF
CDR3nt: TGCGCCAGCAGCGTAGCCGGGACTAGCGTAACCTACGAGCAGTACTTC

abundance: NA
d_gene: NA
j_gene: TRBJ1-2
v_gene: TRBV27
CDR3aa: CASSLNSDSNSYTF
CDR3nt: TGTGCCAGCAGTTTGAACAGCGATTCAAACTCCTACACCTTC

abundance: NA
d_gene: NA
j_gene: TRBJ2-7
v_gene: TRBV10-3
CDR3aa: CAISDGVGGYEQYF
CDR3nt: TGTGCCATCAGTGACGGGGTAGGAGGCTACGAGCAGTACTTC

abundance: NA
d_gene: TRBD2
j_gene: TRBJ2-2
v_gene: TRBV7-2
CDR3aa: CASRPSSGRVTGELFF
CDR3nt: TGTGCCAGCAGACCCTCTAGCGGGAGGGTGACCGGGGAGCTGTTTTTT

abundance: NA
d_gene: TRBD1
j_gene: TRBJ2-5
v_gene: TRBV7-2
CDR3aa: CASSPGQGKETQYF
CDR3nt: TGTGCCAGCAGCCCAGGACAGGGGAAGGAGACCCAGTACTTC

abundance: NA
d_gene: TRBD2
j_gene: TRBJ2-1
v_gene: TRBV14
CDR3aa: CASSRPSGRLGEQFF
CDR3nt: TGTGCCAGCAGCCGTCCCAGCGGGAGATTAGGGGAGCAGTTCTTC

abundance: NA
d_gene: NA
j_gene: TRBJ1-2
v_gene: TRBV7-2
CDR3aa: CASSLTRNYGYTF
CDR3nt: TGTGCCAGCAGCTTGACAAGAAACTATGGCTACACCTTC

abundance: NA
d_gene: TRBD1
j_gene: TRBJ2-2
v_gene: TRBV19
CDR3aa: CASRSGTANTGELFF
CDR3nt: TGTGCCAGTAGGTCCGGGACAGCGAACACCGGGGAGCTGTTTTTT

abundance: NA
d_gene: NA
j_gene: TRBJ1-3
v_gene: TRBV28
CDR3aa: CASSLGGSKVTIYF
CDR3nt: TGTGCCAGCAGTTTGGGAGGGTCAAAGGTCACCATATATTTT

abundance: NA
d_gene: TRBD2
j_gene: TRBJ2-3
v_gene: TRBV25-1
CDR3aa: CASSTKLAGHLYF
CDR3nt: TGTGCCAGCAGTACCAAACTAGCGGGTCATCTGTATTTT

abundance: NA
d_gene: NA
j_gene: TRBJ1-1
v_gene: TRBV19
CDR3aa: CASSIWISGADTEAFF
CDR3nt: TGTGCCAGTAGTATTTGGATCTCGGGGGCCGACACTGAAGCTTTCTTT